This T cell receptor (beta chain) is from a study of cytomegalovirus exposure and HLA in healthy donors (dated by TCRdb to the late 2010s). In terms of the full investigation: An earlier analysis of a few hundred of the donors reported 276 Gb of sequence data and 117 million unique TCR beta sequences obtained from around 190 million T cells. Using immunosequencing, the study profiled T cell repertoires from 500 to 800 subjects and related those repertoires to cytomegalovirus serostatus. Four or five DR-DQ haplotypes were handled as single units for association and clustering, since linkage in the cohort was strong. In a later analysis, previously published TCR beta repertoires from 600 to 850 donors were re-analyzed and high-resolution HLA genotyping was added so that TCR occurrence patterns could be studied. An early release covering some 640 HLA-typed donors comprised about 290 gigabases of sequencing data and tens of millions of unique TCR sequences. Every discovery cohort repertoire had been produced on one sequencing platform. A later genetic analysis took genome-wide SNP genotypes for about 65% of the roughly 670 donors and used that subset as a discovery cohort. Alongside the repertoire data, information on donor age, sex, ethnicity and CMV serostatus was compiled. Class I and class II HLA loci were covered by the typing at four-digit resolution. Along with the roughly 670-subject first cohort, a separate validation cohort of over a hundred different subjects was used. The study aimed to test whether cataloging public T cell receptors could reveal signatures of past pathogen exposure. To predict cytomegalovirus infection status, the study brought together high-throughput TCR immunosequencing, statistical association of individual TCRs with disease status, and machine learning. In an earlier analysis of 587 of the donors, high-throughput TCR beta sequencing was used to judge whether each TCR beta V gene segment behaved as functional or pseudogenic. Typing coverage varied by locus: roughly 629-630 donors for A, B, C, DRB1 and DQB1; approximately 500 for DQA1; about 590 for DPA1; more than 450 for DPB1. Of the roughly 420 genotyped donors, approximately 81% were placed in the genetic ancestry cluster associated with self-reported Caucasian donors. The later analysis used no new phenotypic data to find candidate immune exposures, relying instead on TCR beta sequences and their occurrence across donors. Among roughly 400 genotyped donors of the cohort, an average of approximately 240,000 unique TCR beta nucleotide sequences was sequenced per donor, of which about 18% were non-productive. Study-wide conclusions, independent of this receptor: In a later analysis, 15,000 to 20,000 TCR beta sequences were associated with specific HLA alleles at a false discovery rate of 0.05. When HLA alleles, especially DR and DQ, strongly co-occurred, attributing TCR associations to individual alleles was difficult. Linkage disequilibrium might explain the correlated functional status among segregating V segments, but an unknown experimental factor could not be excluded. An association between a missense DCLRE1C variant and V-gene and J-gene trimming of TCR beta chains was found in a later genetic analysis and replicated in an independent cohort. Cytomegalovirus status was reported to be diagnosed by the classifier with high specificity and sensitivity in both the original and validation cohorts. The study listed over 150 TCR beta chains as associated with cytomegalovirus. A cluster of highly shared sequence variants was judged likely to be a technical artifact of the sequencing pipeline. In an earlier analysis of about 540 of the donors, most TCR beta V segments were observed in productive rearrangements about 87% or about 30% of the time, broadly matching IMGT annotations. In a later analysis, HLA-associated TCR beta chains showed more clonal expansion and lower generation probabilities than non-associated chains that were equally common. The 87-base-pair reads could not distinguish some IMGT-functional V segments, including TRBV6-2 and TRBV6-3, so those segments were excluded. A later genetic analysis reported fewer N-insertions in productive TCRs among donors in an Asian-associated ancestry cluster than the roughly 620-donor mean. In a later analysis, the rate of TCR association differed among HLA loci, with DRB1 alleles having the most associated TCRs and HLA-C alleles having the fewest. The earlier analysis of about 600 of the donors excluded some 16 rarely observed V segments, including chromosome 9 orphons, because counts were too low. Because HLA typing was missing for some donors at each locus, association tests included only the typed subset. In vitro tests confirmed that three of the cytomegalovirus-associated TCR beta chains recognize cytomegalovirus antigens. Immune exposure information for the cohort was limited to CMV serostatus. The cohort was sequenced for TCR beta chains only, and without alpha or paired-chain data the features that could be detected were limited. The authors suggested that the approach could potentially be extended to other disease states and immunological phenotypes. Roughly uniform sequencing depth across donors was assumed in presence/absence analyses, although this assumption may not hold. A later analysis found that most CMV-associated TCR beta chains appeared HLA-restricted, with HLA associations seemingly driven largely by CMV exposure. Most TCR sequences were observed very rarely across donors, whereas some public TCRs were present in many individuals. A further reported finding was that TCR beta sequences accurately predicted the HLA-A and HLA-B alleles for most subjects in the first cohort. According to a later analysis, parvovirus B19, influenza, CMV and Epstein-Barr virus appeared linked to several top co-occurrence clusters.

Libraries were built with the immunoSEQ multiplex PCR assay. A mixture of 60 forward primers for TCR Vbeta segments and 13 reverse primers for TCR Jbeta segments was used in the multiplex PCR. The CDR3 region of rearranged TCR beta genes was amplified from genomic DNA with a multiplex PCR assay. The Illumina HiSeq System was used to sequence the amplified TCR beta libraries as 87-base-pair reads. In the paper's pipeline: A later analysis counted about 82 million unique TCR beta chains across the 670 or so repertoires, and around 9.9 million of these chains were shared by at least two donors. Raw reads were error-corrected and collapsed into unique sequences with a nearest-neighbor algorithm that merged closely related sequences to remove PCR and sequencing errors. To assign V, D and J gene segments, CDR3 sequences were aligned to IMGT reference sequences. For a sequence to be retained, a match of at least six nucleotides was required to both a V gene segment and a J gene segment. Rearrangements were called productive when the CDR3 lacked stop codons and stayed in frame with V and J; all others were non-productive. Following IMGT convention, CDR3 was defined as the stretch from the second conserved V-encoded cysteine up to the conserved J-encoded phenylalanine. The earlier analysis of about 590 of the donors excluded sequences that lacked an unambiguous match to a single V gene segment. In an earlier analysis of around 600 of the donors, V segments were called functional above 56.7% productive rearrangements and were called segregating when the between-donor standard deviation exceeded 5%. A statistical classification framework was built to diagnose cytomegalovirus status from the catalog of TCR beta chain sequences. A later analysis assigned V and J genes by comparing TCR nucleotide sequences with IMGT/GENE-DB human TR gene sequences. A later analysis assigned CDR3 sequences and most-parsimonious VDJ recombination scenarios with the TCRdist pipeline. A later analysis defined each TCR beta chain by its CDR3 amino acid sequence plus V-gene family, and excluded reads lacking a unique V-gene family. As a way to deal with suspected cross-contamination and a sequencing artifact, a later analysis dropped 640 or so nucleotide sequences that were highly shared and had low generation probability. In a later analysis, a clonal expansion index for each public chain was calculated from normalized within-repertoire ranks of inferred template counts. In a later analysis, generation probabilities were computed with a VDJ recombination model fitted to out-of-frame rearrangements, and the resulting probabilities were checked against IGoR. In a later analysis, TCR-TCR, TCR-HLA and TCR-CMV co-occurrence was scored with hypergeometric tests, and a repertoire-size bias correction was applied to TCR pairs. False discovery rates were estimated in a later analysis by permuting HLA or CMV assignments 20 times. A later analysis grouped co-occurring TCRs with DBSCAN, adding TCRdist sequence similarity when clustering within HLA-allele-positive subsets. For co-occurrence clustering, repertoires with fewer than 30,000 or more than 120,000 public chains were excluded, along with roughly 5 repertoires with anomalous nucleotide sharing. The source is immuneACCESS, and TCRdb retained only in-frame sequences with V and J called. Part of the clones is not carried over; for the studies checked, unresolved V genes explain less than half of this, and the remainder is unexplained. V, J and clone size derive from that table, while D and trimming were established from the DNA sequence. The sample yields 180,000 or so clones; 70% to 80% were counted once. The ten largest clones take up about 0.69% of the sample.

The cohort consisted of 650 to 700 healthy bone marrow donors. At the time of sampling, all cohort members were nominally healthy, though unrecorded immune exposures were likely present. The donor was CMV seronegative and belonged to the group of roughly 330 seronegative cohort members. A peripheral blood sample was provided by each donor, and peripheral blood mononuclear cells were used for TCR beta sequencing. The Qiagen DNeasy Blood Extraction Kit was used to extract genomic DNA from the blood cell samples. The CDR3, cysteine through phenylalanine, is 16 amino acids long. Only CDR3 DNA remains: 48 bases, in frame from the first base. V is shortened by 4 bases, J by 3 bases, and the region joining them spans 16 bases. CDR1 and CDR2, per the germline V gene, are MGHRA and YSYEKL. With respect to this clone: What this receptor recognizes is not known. No base quality values were provided; no much bigger clone lies one nucleotide off. Other DNA variants within this sample encode the same CDR3.

The TCR was taken from a female donor in good health and CMV-seronegative. The chain is encoded by TRBV4-1 joined to TRBJ1-3, with a tentative D gene TRBD1 over 5 matching bases. The sample consisted of PBMCs. Here the CDR3 is given as CASSLRGEERGNTIYF. Here is the DNA: TGCGCCAGCAGCCTGCGGGGCGAGGAGCGTGGAAACACCATATATTTT.